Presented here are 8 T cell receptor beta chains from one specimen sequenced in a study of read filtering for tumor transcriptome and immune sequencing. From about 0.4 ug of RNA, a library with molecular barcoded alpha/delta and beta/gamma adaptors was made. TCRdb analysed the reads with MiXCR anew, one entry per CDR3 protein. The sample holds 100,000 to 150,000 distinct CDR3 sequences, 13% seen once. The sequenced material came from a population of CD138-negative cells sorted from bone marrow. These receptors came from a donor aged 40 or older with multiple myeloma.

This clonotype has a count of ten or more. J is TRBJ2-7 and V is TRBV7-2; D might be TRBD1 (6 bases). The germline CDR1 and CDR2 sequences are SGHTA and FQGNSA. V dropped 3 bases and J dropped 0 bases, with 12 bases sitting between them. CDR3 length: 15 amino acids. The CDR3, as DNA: TGTGCCAGCAGCTTCAGGGGACACCCCTCCTACGAGCAGTACTTC. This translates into CASSFRGHPSYEQYF.

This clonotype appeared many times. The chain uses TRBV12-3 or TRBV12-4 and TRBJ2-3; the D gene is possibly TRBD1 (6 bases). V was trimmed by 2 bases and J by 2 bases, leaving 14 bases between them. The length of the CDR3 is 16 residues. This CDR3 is CASSLPDRVFTDTQYF. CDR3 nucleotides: TGTGCCAGCAGTTTACCGGACAGAGTCTTCACAGATACGCAGTATTTT.

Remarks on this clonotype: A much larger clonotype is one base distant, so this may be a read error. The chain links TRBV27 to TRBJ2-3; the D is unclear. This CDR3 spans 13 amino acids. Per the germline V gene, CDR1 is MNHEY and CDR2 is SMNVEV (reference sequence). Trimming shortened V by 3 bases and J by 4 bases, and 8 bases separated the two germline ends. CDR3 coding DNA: TGTGCCAGCAGTTTTCGGAGCCCAGATACGCAGTATTTT. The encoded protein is CASSFRSPDTQYF.

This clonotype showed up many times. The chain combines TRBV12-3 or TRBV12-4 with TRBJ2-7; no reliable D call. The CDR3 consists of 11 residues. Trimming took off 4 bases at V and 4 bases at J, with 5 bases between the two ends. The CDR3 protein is CASSSLYEQYF. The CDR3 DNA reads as TGTGCCAGCAGTTCCTTATACGAGCAGTACTTC.

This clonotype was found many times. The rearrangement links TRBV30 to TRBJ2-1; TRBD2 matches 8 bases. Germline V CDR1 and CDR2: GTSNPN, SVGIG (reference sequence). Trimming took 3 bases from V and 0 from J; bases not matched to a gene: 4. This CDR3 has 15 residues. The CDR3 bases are TGTGCCTGGAGCATTGGGACTAGCTCCTACAATGAGCAGTTCTTC. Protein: CAWSIGTSSYNEQFF.

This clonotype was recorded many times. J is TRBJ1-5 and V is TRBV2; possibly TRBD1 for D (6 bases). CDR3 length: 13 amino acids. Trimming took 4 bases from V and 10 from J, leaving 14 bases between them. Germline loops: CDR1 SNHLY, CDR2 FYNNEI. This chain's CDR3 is CASSAYPQGPQHF. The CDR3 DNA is TGTGCCAGCAGTGCTTATCCACAGGGTCCCCAGCATTTT.

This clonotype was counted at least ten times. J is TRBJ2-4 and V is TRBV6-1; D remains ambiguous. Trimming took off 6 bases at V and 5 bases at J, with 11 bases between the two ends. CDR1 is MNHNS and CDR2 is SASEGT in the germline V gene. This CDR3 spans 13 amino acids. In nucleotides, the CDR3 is TGTGCCAGCAGAAAAGGTGGCGAAAACATTCAGTACTTC. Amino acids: CASRKGGENIQYF.

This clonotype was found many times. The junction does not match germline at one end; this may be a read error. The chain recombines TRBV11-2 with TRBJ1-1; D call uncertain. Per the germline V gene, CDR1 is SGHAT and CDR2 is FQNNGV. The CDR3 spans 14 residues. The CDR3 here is CASSLEGSNTEAFF. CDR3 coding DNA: TGTGCCAGCAGCCTAGAGGGCAGTAACACTGAAGCTTTCTTT. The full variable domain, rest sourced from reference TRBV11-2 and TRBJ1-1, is EAGVAQSPRYKIIEKRQSVAFWCNPISGHATLYWYQQILGQGPKLLIQFQNNGVVDDSQLPKDRFSAERLKGVDSTLKIQPAKLEDSAVYLCASSLEGSNTEAFFGQGTRLTVV.